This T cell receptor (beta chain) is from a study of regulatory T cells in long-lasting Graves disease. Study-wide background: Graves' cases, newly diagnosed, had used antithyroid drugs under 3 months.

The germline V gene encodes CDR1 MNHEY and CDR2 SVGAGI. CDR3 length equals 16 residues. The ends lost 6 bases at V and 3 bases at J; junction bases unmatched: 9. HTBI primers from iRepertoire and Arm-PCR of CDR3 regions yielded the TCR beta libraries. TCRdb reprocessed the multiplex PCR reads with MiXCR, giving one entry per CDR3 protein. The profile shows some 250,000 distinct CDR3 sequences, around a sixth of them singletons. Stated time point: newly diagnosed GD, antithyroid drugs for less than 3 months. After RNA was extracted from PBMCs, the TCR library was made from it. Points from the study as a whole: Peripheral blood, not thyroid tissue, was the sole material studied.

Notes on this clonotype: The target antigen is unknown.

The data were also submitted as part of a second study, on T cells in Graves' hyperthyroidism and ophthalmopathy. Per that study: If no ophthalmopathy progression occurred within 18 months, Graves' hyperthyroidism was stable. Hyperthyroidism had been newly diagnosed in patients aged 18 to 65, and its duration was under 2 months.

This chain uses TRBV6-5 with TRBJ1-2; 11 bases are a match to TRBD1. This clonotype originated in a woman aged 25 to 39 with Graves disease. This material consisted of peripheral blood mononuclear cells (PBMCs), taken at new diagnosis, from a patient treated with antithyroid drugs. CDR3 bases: TGTGCCAGCAGCTACCCAGGACAGGGGGCTGACTATGGCTACACCTTC. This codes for CASSYPGQGADYGYTF.